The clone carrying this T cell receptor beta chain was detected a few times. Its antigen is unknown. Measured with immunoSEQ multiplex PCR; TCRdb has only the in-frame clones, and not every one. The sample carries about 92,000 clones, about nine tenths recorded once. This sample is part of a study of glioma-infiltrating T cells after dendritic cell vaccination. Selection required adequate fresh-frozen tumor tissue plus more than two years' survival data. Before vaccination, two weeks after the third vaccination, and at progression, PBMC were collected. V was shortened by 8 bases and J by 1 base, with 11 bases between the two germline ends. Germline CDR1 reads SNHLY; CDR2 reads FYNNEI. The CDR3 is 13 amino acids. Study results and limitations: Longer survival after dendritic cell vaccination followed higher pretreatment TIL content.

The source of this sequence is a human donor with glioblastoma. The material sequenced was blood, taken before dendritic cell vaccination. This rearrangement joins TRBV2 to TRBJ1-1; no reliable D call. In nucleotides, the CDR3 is TGTGCCAGCCTGGTAGCGAGGAACACTGAAGCTTTCTTT. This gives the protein CASLVARNTEAFF. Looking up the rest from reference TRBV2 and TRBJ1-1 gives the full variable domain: EPEVTQTPSHQVTQMGQEVILRCVPISNHLYFYWYRQILGQKVEFLVSFYNNEISEKSEIFDDQFSVERPDGSNFTLKIRSTKLEDSAMYFCASLVARNTEAFFGQGTRLTVV.